What follows are 31 T cell receptor beta chains derived from one specimen sequenced in a study of OX40 agonist ivuxolimab in advanced cancers. Some clones are missing from TCRdb's copy, which holds only in-frame ones; the method was immunoSEQ multiplex PCR. The table shows roughly 100,000 clones, with 90% occurring only once. The specimen comprised CD4+ or CD8+ T cells sorted from blood, sampled in a trial of the OX40 agonist ivuxolimab. The receptors were sampled from an adult with an advanced solid tumor such as melanoma, head and neck, liver or kidney cancer.

V and J are TRBV10-3 and TRBJ2-7; 12 bases are a match to TRBD2. The trim removed 6 bases at V and 6 bases at J, leaving 6 bases unmatched. The CDR3 runs to 14 residues. The germline CDR1 and CDR2 sequences are ENHRY and SYGVKD. CDR3 protein: CAISPGLAGSEQYF. Written as DNA, the CDR3 is TGTGCCATCAGCCCCGGACTAGCGGGGAGCGAGCAGTACTTC.

The genes are TRBV5-5 and TRBJ1-2, with a weak D call TRBD1 (5 bases). V lost 0 bases to trimming and J lost 4 bases, with 13 bases between them. The germline gives CDR1 SGHKS, CDR2 YYEKEE (reference sequence). The CDR3 spans 15 residues. This CDR3 reads CASSLEQGAGYGYTF. DNA for the CDR3: TGTGCCAGCAGCTTGGAGCAGGGTGCGGGCTATGGCTACACCTTC.

This clone occurred a few times. The J gene is TRBJ1-6, the V gene TRBV7-9, with TRBD1 as a possible D gene (5 bases). V shed 8 bases and J shed 7 bases, with 18 bases lying between them. The CDR3 covers 15 residues. Looked up from germline, CDR1 is SEHNR and CDR2 is FQNEAQ (reference sequence). The CDR3 here is CASGKGRGQNSPLHF. As DNA, the CDR3 is TGTGCCAGCGGTAAGGGACGGGGCCAAAATTCACCCCTCCACTTT. Together with reference TRBV7-9 and TRBJ1-6, the CDR3 gives the full variable domain: DTGVSQNPRHKITKRGQNVTFRCDPISEHNRLYWYRQTLGQGPEFLTYFQNEAQLEKSRLLSDRFSAERPKGSFSTLEIQRTEQGDSAMYLCASGKGRGQNSPLHFGNGTRLTVT.

The chain recombines TRBV9 with TRBJ2-5; 8 nucleotides agree with TRBD2. From germline, CDR1 is SGDLS and CDR2 YYNGEE. Germline trimming cut 4 bases from V and 5 bases from J; bases unmatched to any gene: 4. The CDR3 is 13 residues long. The CDR3 nucleotides read TGTGCCAGCAGCACAGCGGGGGCCGAGACCCAGTACTTC. It codes for CASSTAGAETQYF.

The chain links TRBV4-3 to TRBJ1-6; 7 bases agree with TRBD1. CDR3 length: 16 amino acids. Germline CDR1 LGHNA, CDR2 YSLEER. The V segment lost 0 bases and the J segment 7 bases; nucleotides outside the gene matches: 6. The CDR3 DNA is TGCGCCAGCAGCCAAGATTTACAGGGGTTGAATTCACCCCTCCACTTT. It encodes CASSQDLQGLNSPLHF.

In its sample, this clone was seen once. J is TRBJ1-5 and V is TRBV6-5; 8 bases are shared with TRBD1. The CDR3 spans 14 residues. Germline V gives CDR1 MNHEY, CDR2 SVGAGI. J was trimmed by 2 bases and V by 5 bases; bases with no gene match: 2. CDR3 sequence reads: CASSQQGGNQPQHF. CDR3 sequence (DNA): TGTGCCAGCAGTCAACAGGGGGGCAATCAGCCCCAGCATTTT.

This clone was seen a handful of times. At the DNA level, this CDR3 is encoded by other sequences in the same sample as well. The chain couples TRBV5-1 to TRBJ2-6; possibly TRBD1 for D (5 bases). This CDR3 region has 15 residues. In germline, CDR1 is SGHRS, CDR2 YFSETQ. The ends were cut back, 4 bases at V and 3 bases at J, with 11 bases in the middle. DNA for the CDR3: TGCGCCAGCAGCCCCCAGGGAAGTGGGGCCAACGTCCTGACTTTC. Protein product: CASSPQGSGANVLTF.

The chain employs TRBV7-2 and TRBJ1-2, with 9 positions matching TRBD1. CDR3 length: 15 residues. CDR1 is SGHTA, CDR2 FQGNSA, per germline. The junction had 9 bases not matched to a gene; V was cut back by 4 bases and J by 6 bases. The CDR3 region has the DNA TGTGCCAGCAGCTCCGGACAGGGGAGGTTCGATGGCTACACCTTC. Translating gives CASSSGQGRFDGYTF.

CDR3 sequence: CASSSRIRVGADTQYF. The CDR3 coding sequence is TGTGCCAGCAGCTCGCGGATTCGGGTGGGGGCAGATACGCAGTATTTT. J is TRBJ2-3 and V is TRBV7-8, with D possibly being TRBD1 or TRBD2 (5 bases each). V lost 4 bases, J lost 4 bases, and 18 bases lay in between. Germline V lookup: CDR1 SGHVS, CDR2 FQNEAQ. The CDR3 loop spans 16 amino acids. The complete variable domain, with remaining parts taken from reference TRBV7-8 and TRBJ2-3, reads GAGVSQSPRYKVAKRGQDVALRCDPISGHVSLFWYQQALGQGPEFLTYFQNEAQLDKSGLPSDRFFAERPEGSVSTLKIQRTQQEDSAVYLCASSSRIRVGADTQYFGPGTRLTVL.

V is TRBV7-2 and J is TRBJ2-7; D is undetermined. The V end was cut by 11 bases, the J end by 4 bases, with 21 bases between. The CDR3 is 14 amino acids. Germline V gene data show CDR1 as SGHTA and CDR2 as FQGNSA. The CDR3 sequence is CAGSTGSSRYEQYF. DNA for the CDR3: TGTGCCGGATCTACGGGCTCCTCAAGGTACGAGCAGTACTTC.

The chain couples TRBV4-3 to TRBJ2-6; D unresolved. Trimming pared 0 bases from V and 2 bases from J, leaving 8 bases between. Germline-derived CDR1 and CDR2 are LGHNA and YSLEER. The CDR3 sequence is 16 residues long. The CDR3 spells CASSQDILPGANVLTF. The CDR3 coding sequence is TGCGCCAGCAGCCAAGATATCCTTCCTGGGGCCAACGTCCTGACTTTC.

The CDR3 DNA is TGTGCCAGCAGCTTAGGCCGCGGGGGCAACCGGGAGCAGTTCTTC. It codes for CASSLGRGGNREQFF. This chain joins TRBV7-2 and TRBJ2-1; D possibly corresponds to TRBD2 (7 bases). The V gene lost 1 base and the J gene lost 10 bases, with 17 bases spanning the gap. This CDR3 has 15 amino acids. Germline loops: CDR1 SGHTA, CDR2 FQGNSA.

The CDR3 sequence is CASSLGRSKDSPLHF. Written as DNA, the CDR3 is TGTGCCAGCAGCTTGGGACGGTCCAAGGACTCACCCCTCCACTTT. This chain links TRBV4-2 with TRBJ1-6, with D possibly TRBD1 on 5 matching bases. V lost 5 bases to trimming and J lost 10 bases, with 18 bases between them. Germline V lookup: CDR1 LGHNA, CDR2 YNFKEQ. This CDR3 contains 15 residues.

The V gene is TRBV10-3, the J gene TRBJ1-1; 7 nucleotides match TRBD1. Germline lookup yields CDR1 ENHRY and CDR2 SYGVKD. CDR3 size: 14 residues. Germline trimming cut 8 bases from V and 4 bases from J; bases unmatched to any gene: 10. CDR3 coding DNA: TGTGCCATCCGAAAGACAGGGTCGGGCACTGAAGCTTTCTTT. Its protein product is CAIRKTGSGTEAFF.

V is TRBV6-5 and J is TRBJ2-7; D ambiguous. Deletions cut 6 bases from V and 7 bases from J, with 4 bases between. CDR3 size: 9 residues. Germline V gene lookup returns CDR1 MNHEY and CDR2 SVGAGI. The CDR3 sequence: CASRREQYF. In DNA, the CDR3 is TGTGCCAGCAGGAGGGAGCAGTACTTC.

The chain couples TRBV9 to TRBJ2-7; D ambiguous. Germline V gives CDR1 SGDLS, CDR2 YYNGEE. Trimming left V 5 bases short and J 3 bases short, with 6 bases between. The CDR3 sequence is 11 residues long. The CDR3 sequence is CASRDHYEQYF. CDR3 in DNA: TGTGCCAGCAGGGACCACTACGAGCAGTACTTC. The entire variable domain, with the rest obtained from reference TRBV9 and TRBJ2-7, is as follows: DSGVTQTPKHLITATGQRVTLRCSPRSGDLSVYWYQQSLDQGLQFLIQYYNGEERAKGNILERFSAQQFPDLHSELNLSSLELGDSALYFCASRDHYEQYFGPGTRLTVT.

The sample holds a few counts of this clone. V gene TRBV11-2 combines with J gene TRBJ2-2, with D perhaps assigned TRBD1 or TRBD2 (7 bases each). Per the germline V gene, CDR1 is SGHAT and CDR2 is FQNNGV. Trimming removed 5 bases from V and 7 bases from J, with 17 bases in between. The CDR3 spans 15 residues. The CDR3 protein is CASSPPTGRGGELFF. CDR3 sequence (DNA): TGTGCCAGCAGCCCCCCGACAGGGAGGGGCGGGGAGCTGTTTTTT.

The J gene is TRBJ1-5, the V gene TRBV4-2; possible D gene TRBD1, 6 bases. Per germline, CDR1 LGHNA and CDR2 YNFKEQ. There are 16 residues in the CDR3. Trimming cost V 1 base and J 4 bases, with 14 bases left between them. The CDR3: CASSQVTQGTNQPQHF. The DNA for the CDR3 is TGTGCCAGCAGCCAAGTTACCCAGGGGACGAATCAGCCCCAGCATTTT.

The chain joins TRBV9 to TRBJ2-6; possible D gene TRBD1, 6 bases. Germline V gene data show CDR1 as SGDLS and CDR2 as YYNGEE. The CDR3 is 15 amino acids. Trimming took off 6 bases at V and 2 bases at J, with 12 bases between the two ends. The CDR3 is CASNSDRTGANVLTF. The CDR3 DNA sequence: TGTGCCAGCAACTCAGACAGGACTGGGGCCAACGTCCTGACTTTC.

V is TRBV30 and J is TRBJ1-1, with D possibly matching TRBD1 (6 bases). The CDR3 is made up of 12 amino acids. Germline V gene lookup returns CDR1 GTSNPN and CDR2 SVGIG (reference sequence). The ends were cut back, 1 base at V and 6 bases at J, with 9 bases in the middle. CDR3 DNA sequence: TGTGCCTGGAGTGGAGGGGGGCCTGAAGCTTTCTTT. Protein product: CAWSGGGPEAFF. The full variable domain, with the rest looked up from reference TRBV30 and TRBJ1-1, is SQTIHQWPATLVQPVGSPLSLECTVEGTSNPNLYWYRQAAGRGLQLLFYSVGIGQISSEVPQNLSASRPQDRQFILSSKKLLLSDSGFYLCAWSGGGPEAFFGQGTRLTVV.

In DNA form, the CDR3 reads TGTGCCGGCGGGACTTTTGGCTCCTACGAGCAGTACTTC. Translating it yields CAGGTFGSYEQYF. This rearrangement joins TRBV2 to TRBJ2-7; a possible D gene is TRBD2 (6 bases). The CDR3 is 13 amino acids. The V end lost 11 bases, the J end lost 0 bases, and 14 bases lay between the germline ends. Germline CDR1 reads SNHLY; CDR2 reads FYNNEI.

A remark on this clone: Within the sample, other DNA sequences also encode this same CDR3. The rearrangement joins TRBV11-2 to TRBJ1-4; D not certain. CDR1 SGHAT and CDR2 FQNNGV come from the germline V gene. V dropped 1 base and J dropped 8 bases, with 2 bases sitting between them. CDR3 length: 11 residues. CDR3 DNA: TGTGCCAGCAGCTTAGGCGAAAAACTGTTTTTT. Its translation is CASSLGEKLFF.

The rearrangement links TRBV12-1 to TRBJ2-7. TRBV12-1 is a pseudogene. This CDR3 region has 11 residues. CDR3 coding DNA: TGTGCCAGCAGCTACCCCCACGAGCAGTACTTC. Translation gives CASSYPHEQYF.

V is TRBV7-6 and J is TRBJ2-5; D is perhaps TRBD2 (6 bases). Trimming shortened V by 5 bases and J by 5 bases, and 15 bases separated the two germline ends. The CDR3 contains 14 residues. The germline V gene encodes CDR1 SGHVS and CDR2 FNYEAQ. The CDR3 nucleotides read TGTGCCAGCAGCAAAACAGGAGGGAAGGAGACCCAGTACTTC. Amino acids: CASSKTGGKETQYF.

This sequence joins TRBV5-6 and TRBJ1-1; D gene unclear. V dropped 2 bases and J dropped 7 bases, with 15 bases sitting between them. The CDR3 runs 14 residues. Germline CDR1 and CDR2: SGHDT and YYEEEE. CDR3 coding DNA: TGTGCCAGCAGCTTTCTGTTACCAGCCCATGAAGCTTTCTTT. Protein: CASSFLLPAHEAFF.

This chain connects TRBV6-5 to TRBJ1-4, with TRBD1 matching over 7 bases. The germline V gene encodes CDR1 MNHEY and CDR2 SVGAGI. The trim removed 5 bases at V and 8 bases at J, leaving 8 bases unmatched. This CDR3 is 14 amino acids long. CDR3 DNA sequence: TGTGCCAGCAGTGGAGACAGGGCTAGGGAAAAACTGTTTTTT. It codes for CASSGDRAREKLFF.

The chain combines TRBV13 with TRBJ1-3, with TRBD1 matching 8 bases. V was pared by 4 bases and J by 4 bases, with 9 bases of the junction left unmatched. Germline assignment: CDR1 PRHDT and CDR2 FYEKMQ (reference sequence). This CDR3 region has 16 residues. The CDR3 nucleotides are TGTGCCAGCAGCTCCCCCGGGACAGGAGCCGGAAACACCATATATTTT. Protein: CASSSPGTGAGNTIYF.

This rearrangement joins TRBV28 to TRBJ2-3, with 15 bases that match TRBD2. CDR3 size: 16 residues. V lost 6 bases, J lost 6 bases, and 7 bases stayed unmatched. Germline assignment: CDR1 MDHEN and CDR2 SYDVKM. CDR3 nucleotide sequence: TGTGCCAGCAGCCTAGGGGGACTAGCGGGGGGCGATACGCAGTATTTT. Translation gives CASSLGGLAGGDTQYF.

V usage is TRBV6-4 and J usage is TRBJ1-2; 7 bases are a match to TRBD1. CDR3 length equals 14 residues. The germline V gene encodes CDR1 MRHNA and CDR2 SNTAGT. The trim removed 3 bases at V and 4 bases at J, leaving 5 bases unmatched. DNA for the CDR3: TGTGCCAGCAGTGAAGAGACAGGGACCTATGGCTACACCTTC. As protein: CASSEETGTYGYTF.

The chain carries TRBV28 and TRBJ1-1; TRBD1 aligns across 12 bases. CDR3 length: 16 amino acids. Germline V gives CDR1 MDHEN, CDR2 SYDVKM. After removal of 6 bases from V and 4 bases from J, the junction contained 9 bases not matched to a gene. CDR3 bases: TGTGCCAGCAGCACTACCGGGACAGGGGGCGGCACTGAAGCTTTCTTT. It yields the protein CASSTTGTGGGTEAFF. Using reference TRBV28 and TRBJ1-1 for the parts outside the CDR3, the full variable domain is DVKVTQSSRYLVKRTGEKVFLECVQDMDHENMFWYRQDPGLGLRLIYFSYDVKMKEKGDIPEGYSVSREKKERFSLILESASTNQTSMYLCASSTTGTGGGTEAFFGQGTRLTVV.

V is TRBV18 and J is TRBJ2-5; TRBD1 is a possible D gene (6 bases). From germline, CDR1 is KGHSH and CDR2 LQKENI. The CDR3 has 14 amino acids. Trimming removed 2 bases from V and 1 base from J, with 8 bases in between. CDR3 protein: CASSPAGAQETQYF. CDR3 coding DNA: TGTGCCAGCTCACCAGCAGGGGCCCAAGAGACCCAGTACTTC.